This TCR beta chain was retrieved from a study of T cell responses to AZD1222 COVID-19 vaccine. Study in general: Analyses pooled second doses at about 4 or about 12 weeks. Study findings and constraints: Among spike-specific TCRs, nearly half reportedly target unmutated variant regions. Donors skewed white British and female; clonal diversity was possibly underestimated. Seropositive AZD1222 recipients at baseline numbered only 5 to 7.

Sequencing used immunoSEQ multiplex PCR; TCRdb keeps in-frame clones, though not all of them. The sample includes fewer than 65,000 clones, 80% to 90% of them seen just once. Concerning this clone itself: Antigen specificity is unknown.

This CDR3 has 14 residues. From germline, CDR1 is SGHDT and CDR2 YYEEEE. The V end was cut by 6 bases, the J end by 5 bases, with 17 bases between. The clonotype was recovered from an adult in good health. The chain is built from TRBV5-6 and TRBJ2-5; either TRBD1 or TRBD2 may supply D (6 bases each). Sequencing was performed on peripheral blood, taken on day 0 of AZD1222 vaccination. CDR3 sequence reads: CASTPGGGGETQYF. CDR3 in DNA: TGTGCCAGCACCCCCGGCGGAGGGGGGGAGACCCAGTACTTC.